This T cell receptor (beta chain) was documented in a study of patients and donors after allogeneic stem cell transplantation. TCRdb re-called the RT-PCR reads with MiXCR, one entry per CDR3 protein. The profile shows tens of thousands of distinct CDR3 sequences, about 48% of them singletons. Germline values: CDR1 SEHNR, CDR2 FQNEAQ (reference sequence). Trimming pared 1 base from V and 7 bases from J, leaving 11 bases between. This CDR3 has 14 amino acids. What was sequenced was blood, either unsorted or a sorted T cell fraction (not recorded which). This receptor was taken from a human donor who was either an allogeneic HSCT recipient or a stem cell or donor lymphocyte infusion donor (not recorded which). It is not recorded whose cells these are; they may come from a transplant donor. V usage is TRBV7-9 and J usage is TRBJ2-1; no reliable D call. CDR3 amino acids: CASSLVGKWNEQFF. The DNA for the CDR3 is TGTGCCAGCAGCTTAGTGGGAAAGTGGAATGAGCAGTTCTTC.